What follows are 28 T cell receptor beta chains derived from one specimen sequenced in a study of shared clonotypes between healthy human individuals. TCRdb keeps only in-frame clones here, not all; method: immunoSEQ multiplex PCR. The data contain about 1.5 million clones, roughly 97% of them singletons. Sequences were obtained from naive CD4+ T cells sorted from blood. Regarding subset: CD45RA+ positively selected. All receptors come from a man younger than 45 in good health.

This chain joins TRBV20-1 and TRBJ2-1; D gene ambiguous. In germline, CDR1 is DFQATT, CDR2 SNEGSKA (reference sequence). The CDR3 has 11 residues. V was trimmed by 6 bases and J by 7 bases, leaving 10 bases between them. Here the CDR3 DNA reads TGCAGTGCAACAGCATGGAATGAGCAGTTCTTC. This sequence encodes CSATAWNEQFF.

The rearrangement links TRBV18 to TRBJ2-1; D remains unclear. Trimming shortened V by 2 bases and J by 8 bases, and 10 bases separated the two germline ends. CDR3 size: 13 residues. Germline-derived CDR1 and CDR2 are KGHSH and LQKENI. DNA of the CDR3: TGTGCCAGCTCACCATCCGGAATCGATGAGCAGTTCTTC. Its protein is CASSPSGIDEQFF.

This chain links TRBV5-1 with TRBJ2-7; 13 bases agree with TRBD2. CDR1 and CDR2 from the germline V gene are SGHRS and YFSETQ. Trimming at V came to 4 bases and at J to 5 bases, leaving 6 bases not matched to a gene. The CDR3 sequence is 15 residues long. CDR3 amino acids: CASSPAGLAGNEQYF. As DNA, the CDR3 is TGCGCCAGCAGCCCTGCGGGACTAGCGGGAAACGAGCAGTACTTC.

The chain recombines TRBV10-1 with TRBJ2-2; maybe TRBD1 (6 bases). Germline CDR1 reads WNHNN; CDR2 reads SYGVQD (reference sequence). The CDR3 totals 13 residues. V was cut by 6 bases and J by 5 bases, with 10 bases left in between. In DNA, the CDR3 is TGCGCCAGCAGAGAAGGGGGTACCGGGGAGCTGTTTTTT. It yields the protein CASREGGTGELFF.

A note on this clone: The sample holds other DNA sequences that translate to the same CDR3. The chain has TRBV7-9 and TRBJ1-5, with 7 positions matching TRBD1. CDR1 SEHNR and CDR2 FQNEAQ come from the germline V gene (reference sequence). The CDR3 loop spans 13 amino acids. The trim removed 4 bases at V and 7 bases at J, leaving 4 bases unmatched. The CDR3 nucleotides are TGTGCCAGCAGCTCTCAAGGGGGCCAGCCCCAGCATTTT. Protein: CASSSQGGQPQHF.

This rearrangement joins TRBV7-6 to TRBJ2-1; perhaps TRBD1 as D (5 bases). Germline V lookup: CDR1 SGHVS, CDR2 FNYEAQ. V shed 5 bases and J shed 5 bases, with 13 bases lying between them. The CDR3 length is 14 residues. The chain's CDR3 is CASSHRTDNNEQFF. The CDR3 coding sequence is TGTGCCAGCAGCCACCGGACGGACAACAATGAGCAGTTCTTC.

This clone was seen more than once but under ten times. This chain uses TRBV19 with TRBJ2-7; D not certain. CDR3 length: 13 amino acids. Germline assignment: CDR1 LNHDA and CDR2 SQIVND (reference sequence). The ends were cut back, 3 bases at V and 3 bases at J, with 9 bases in the middle. The CDR3 DNA follows: TGTGCCAGTAGTATGTTGATTGGCTACGAGCAGTACTTC. This translates into CASSMLIGYEQYF. Full variable domain (outside the CDR3, taken from reference TRBV19 and TRBJ2-7): DGGITQSPKYLFRKEGQNVTLSCEQNLNHDAMYWYRQDPGQGLRLIYYSQIVNDFQKGDIAEGYSVSREKKESFPLTVTSAQKNPTAFYLCASSMLIGYEQYFGPGTRLTVT.

The V and J genes are TRBV5-4 and TRBJ1-2, with TRBD1 as a possible D gene (5 bases). The CDR3 extends over 13 amino acids. V lost 3 bases and J lost 7, with 13 bases in between. The germline gives CDR1 SGHNT, CDR2 YYREEE (reference sequence). The CDR3 region is CASSSPDRSGYTF. In nucleotides, the CDR3 is TGTGCCAGCAGCTCCCCCGACAGAAGTGGCTACACCTTC.

V is TRBV11-1 and J is TRBJ2-1; D gene unclear. Germline values: CDR1 SGHAT, CDR2 FQDESV (reference sequence). The CDR3 covers 12 residues. Trimming took off 10 bases at V and 4 bases at J, with 11 bases between the two ends. As DNA, the CDR3 is TGTGCCACCCAATTTGGTTACAATGAGCAGTTCTTC. Protein sequence: CATQFGYNEQFF.

J is TRBJ2-7 and V is TRBV5-1; TRBD1 agrees at 7 bases. CDR3 size: 15 residues. V dropped 0 bases and J dropped 2; count of bases not matched to a gene: 5. In germline, CDR1 is SGHRS, CDR2 YFSETQ. Written as DNA, the CDR3 is TGCGCCAGCAGCTTGGCAGACAGGGCCCCCTACGAGCAGTACTTC. Its translation is CASSLADRAPYEQYF.

The rearrangement joins TRBV5-1 to TRBJ2-2, with TRBD2 matching over 8 bases. The V gene end was trimmed by 1 base and the J gene end by 1 base; junction bases not matched to a gene: 3. The CDR3 consists of 16 residues. The germline CDR1 and CDR2 sequences are SGHRS and YFSETQ. CDR3 sequence reads: CASSLQLAGNTGELFF. CDR3 bases: TGCGCCAGCAGCTTGCAGCTAGCGGGGAACACCGGGGAGCTGTTTTTT. The variable domain in full, completed from reference TRBV5-1 and TRBJ2-2, reads KAGVTQTPRYLIKTRGQQVTLSCSPISGHRSVSWYQQTPGQGLQFLFEYFSETQRNKGNFPGRFSGRQFSNSRSEMNVSTLELGDSALYLCASSLQLAGNTGELFFGEGSRLTVL.

The chain combines TRBV9 with TRBJ2-1, with D possibly TRBD2 on 5 matching bases. CDR1 is SGDLS and CDR2 is YYNGEE in the germline V gene. Between the trimmed V and J ends, which lost 1 base and 7 bases, there was a span of 12 bases. This CDR3 is 14 amino acids long. The CDR3 DNA is TGTGCCAGCAGCGTAACGTCGCGAGGGAATGAGCAGTTCTTC. Protein sequence: CASSVTSRGNEQFF.

This clone was found once. The J gene is TRBJ2-5, the V gene TRBV28; the D is unclear. From germline, CDR1 is MDHEN and CDR2 SYDVKM. The germline V and J ends were trimmed by 3 bases and 5 bases, with 10 bases remaining between them. The CDR3 has 13 amino acids. The CDR3 reads CASSFPVSETQYF. CDR3 nucleotide sequence: TGTGCCAGCAGTTTTCCGGTCAGCGAGACCCAGTACTTC.

This chain connects TRBV27 to TRBJ2-2; no reliable D call. Trimming left V 6 bases short and J 4 bases short, with 15 bases between. CDR3 length: 15 amino acids. Germline V gene lookup returns CDR1 MNHEY and CDR2 SMNVEV (reference sequence). For the CDR3, the DNA is TGTGCCAGCAGCCTATACTCCGCCGGCACCGGGGAGCTGTTTTTT. Its protein product is CASSLYSAGTGELFF.

J is TRBJ1-2 and V is TRBV27, with TRBD1 matching 7 bases. Germline-derived CDR1 and CDR2 are MNHEY and SMNVEV (reference sequence). V was pared by 0 bases and J by 5 bases, with 6 bases of the junction left unmatched. The CDR3 length is 15 residues. For the CDR3, the DNA is TGTGCCAGCAGTTTATCGCAGGGGGTATTATATGGCTACACCTTC. Translated: CASSLSQGVLYGYTF.

The chain couples TRBV10-1 to TRBJ2-1; tentatively, D is TRBD1 (6 bases). V was pared by 10 bases and J by 2 bases, with 21 bases between. This CDR3 comprises 16 residues. Germline V gene lookup returns CDR1 WNHNN and CDR2 SYGVQD (reference sequence). The CDR3 region is CANFSSGGYPYNEQFF. The CDR3 coding sequence is TGCGCCAACTTTTCTTCTGGGGGCTACCCCTACAATGAGCAGTTCTTC.

About this clone itself: This CDR3 is also generated by other DNA sequences in the sample. The chain combines TRBV9 with TRBJ2-2, with a weak D call TRBD2 (6 bases). The ends were cut back, 0 bases at V and 1 base at J, with 10 bases in the middle. Germline CDR1 SGDLS, CDR2 YYNGEE. This CDR3 contains 16 residues. This chain's CDR3 is CASSVAGGENTGELFF. In DNA form, the CDR3 reads TGTGCCAGCAGCGTAGCGGGCGGGGAGAACACCGGGGAGCTGTTTTTT.

This chain joins TRBV5-6 and TRBJ2-1, with 7 bases lining up with TRBD1. V lost 0 bases and J lost 2; bases outside the gene matches: 2. CDR1 is SGHDT, CDR2 YYEEEE, per germline. There are 15 residues in the CDR3. In DNA, the CDR3 is TGTGCCAGCAGCTTGGTGCAGGGGGCCTACAATGAGCAGTTCTTC. The encoded protein is CASSLVQGAYNEQFF.

The rearrangement joins TRBV5-1 to TRBJ1-4; the D gene is possibly TRBD1 (5 bases). V lost 7 bases and J lost 8, with 18 bases in between. Germline values: CDR1 SGHRS, CDR2 YFSETQ. CDR3 length: 14 residues. CDR3 DNA: TGCGCCAGCTCACTGGGGGGTCATGAGGAAAAACTGTTTTTT. Its translation is CASSLGGHEEKLFF.

This sequence joins TRBV7-2 and TRBJ2-2; D may correspond to TRBD1 or TRBD2 (5 bases each). The CDR3 length is 16 residues. Germline values: CDR1 SGHTA, CDR2 FQGNSA. Trimming cost V 1 base and J 4 bases, with 13 bases left between them. The CDR3 DNA is TGTGCCAGCAGCTTAGTTTGGGACCACCGCACCGGGGAGCTGTTTTTT. Translated: CASSLVWDHRTGELFF.

This chain links TRBV7-2 with TRBJ2-5; D unclear. The CDR3 contains 14 residues. Germline V gene data show CDR1 as SGHTA and CDR2 as FQGNSA. The ends were cut back, 2 bases at V and 1 base at J, with 8 bases in the middle. This CDR3 is CASSLIGSQETQYF. CDR3 in DNA: TGTGCCAGCAGCTTAATCGGATCCCAAGAGACCCAGTACTTC. Supplemented by reference TRBV7-2 and TRBJ2-5, the full variable domain reads GAGVSQSPSNKVTEKGKDVELRCDPISGHTALYWYRQSLGQGLEFLIYFQGNSAPDKSGLPSDRFSAERTGGSVSTLTIQRTQQEDSAVYLCASSLIGSQETQYFGPGTRLLVL.

The chain recombines TRBV5-1 with TRBJ2-5; D ambiguous. Germline CDR1 reads SGHRS; CDR2 reads YFSETQ. V shed 0 bases and J shed 5 bases, with 8 bases lying between them. This CDR3 region has 13 residues. CDR3 loop: CASSLESRETQYF. The CDR3 DNA sequence: TGCGCCAGCAGCTTGGAGAGTCGGGAGACCCAGTACTTC. The full variable domain, rest sourced from reference TRBV5-1 and TRBJ2-5, is KAGVTQTPRYLIKTRGQQVTLSCSPISGHRSVSWYQQTPGQGLQFLFEYFSETQRNKGNFPGRFSGRQFSNSRSEMNVSTLELGDSALYLCASSLESRETQYFGPGTRLLVL.

The chain is built from TRBV7-9 and TRBJ2-7, with 8 bases lining up with TRBD2. Germline-derived CDR1 and CDR2 are SEHNR and FQNEAQ (reference sequence). CDR3 length: 18 residues. J lost 3 bases, V lost 1 base, and 14 bases had no gene match. CDR3 sequence: CASSLVGSVVAGIYEQYF. CDR3 bases: TGTGCCAGCAGCTTAGTTGGTTCGGTCGTAGCGGGAATCTACGAGCAGTACTTC.

This chain connects TRBV11-2 to TRBJ1-5; TRBD1 is a possible D gene (5 bases). Trimming removed 1 base from V and 1 base from J, with 11 bases in between. There are 16 residues in the CDR3. Germline CDR1 reads SGHAT; CDR2 reads FQNNGV. CDR3 amino acids: CASSLVGRASNQPQHF. DNA for the CDR3: TGTGCCAGCAGCTTAGTCGGCAGGGCGAGCAATCAGCCCCAGCATTTT.

This chain links TRBV29-1 with TRBJ2-3, with D possibly TRBD2 on 5 matching bases. Trimming took 3 bases from V and 9 from J, leaving 13 bases between them. Germline V gene lookup returns CDR1 SQVTM and CDR2 ANQGSEA. The CDR3 covers 12 residues. The CDR3 spells CSVDLAVGTQYF. The CDR3 DNA sequence: TGCAGCGTTGACCTAGCCGTAGGGACGCAGTATTTT.

This rearrangement joins TRBV5-6 to TRBJ2-1, with unresolved D. Between the trimmed V and J ends, which lost 4 bases and 1 base, there was a span of 12 bases. Germline CDR1 reads SGHDT; CDR2 reads YYEEEE. This CDR3 is 15 amino acids long. The CDR3 DNA sequence: TGTGCCAGCAGCCTCCTCGACGCGTCCTACAATGAGCAGTTCTTC. The encoded protein is CASSLLDASYNEQFF.

This chain uses TRBV5-1 with TRBJ2-1; 7 bases fit TRBD2. CDR3 length: 17 residues. CDR1 is SGHRS and CDR2 is YFSETQ in the germline V gene. The V segment lost 2 bases and the J segment 7 bases; nucleotides outside the gene matches: 15. As DNA, the CDR3 is TGCGCCAGCAGCTTCACCTCGGGAGCGGGGTTGGGGAATGAGCAGTTCTTC. Translation: CASSFTSGAGLGNEQFF.

The rearrangement links TRBV18 to TRBJ2-1, with TRBD2 matching 7 bases. The length of the CDR3 is 13 residues. The junction had 12 bases not matched to a gene; V was cut back by 5 bases and J by 14 bases. Per the germline V gene, CDR1 is KGHSH and CDR2 is LQKENI. CDR3 DNA: TGTGCCAGCTCATCCGAGCGGGAAAGAGATAAGTTCTTC. Translating it yields CASSSERERDKFF. Based on the CDR3 plus reference TRBV18 and TRBJ2-1, the full variable domain is NAGVMQNPRHLVRRRGQEARLRCSPMKGHSHVYWYRQLPEEGLKFMVYLQKENIIDESGMPKERFSAEFPKEGPSILRIQQVVRGDSAAYFCASSSERERDKFFGPGTRLTVL.